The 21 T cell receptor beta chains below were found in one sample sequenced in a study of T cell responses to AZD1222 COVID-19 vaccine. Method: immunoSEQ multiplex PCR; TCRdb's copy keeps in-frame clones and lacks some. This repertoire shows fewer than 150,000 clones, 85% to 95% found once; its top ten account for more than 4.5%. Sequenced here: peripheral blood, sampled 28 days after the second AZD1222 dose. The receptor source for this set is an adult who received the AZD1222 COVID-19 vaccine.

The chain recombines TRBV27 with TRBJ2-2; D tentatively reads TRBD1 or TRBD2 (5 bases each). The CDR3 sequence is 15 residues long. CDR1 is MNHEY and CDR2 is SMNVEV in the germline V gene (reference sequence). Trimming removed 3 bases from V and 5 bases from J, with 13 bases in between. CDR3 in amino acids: CASSLGVMGTGELFF. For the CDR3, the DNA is TGTGCCAGCAGTTTGGGGGTAATGGGAACCGGGGAGCTGTTTTTT.

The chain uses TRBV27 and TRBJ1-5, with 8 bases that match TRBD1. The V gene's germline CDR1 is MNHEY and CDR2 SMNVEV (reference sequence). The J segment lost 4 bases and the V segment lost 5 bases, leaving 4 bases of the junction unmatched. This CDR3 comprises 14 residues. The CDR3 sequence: CASSPDRGNQPQHF. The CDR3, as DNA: TGTGCCAGCAGTCCCGACAGGGGTAATCAGCCCCAGCATTTT.

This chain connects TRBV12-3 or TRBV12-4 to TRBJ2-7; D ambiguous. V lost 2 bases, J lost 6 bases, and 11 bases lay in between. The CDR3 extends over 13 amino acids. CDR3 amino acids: CASSLSRPSEQYF. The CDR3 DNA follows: TGTGCCAGCAGTTTAAGCCGGCCAAGCGAGCAGTACTTC.

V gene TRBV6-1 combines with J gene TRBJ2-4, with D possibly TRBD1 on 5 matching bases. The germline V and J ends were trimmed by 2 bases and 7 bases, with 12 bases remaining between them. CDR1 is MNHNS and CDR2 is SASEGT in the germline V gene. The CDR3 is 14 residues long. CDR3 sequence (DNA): TGTGCCAGCAGTGAAAGGGCAGGGAAGAACATTCAGTACTTC. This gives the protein CASSERAGKNIQYF.

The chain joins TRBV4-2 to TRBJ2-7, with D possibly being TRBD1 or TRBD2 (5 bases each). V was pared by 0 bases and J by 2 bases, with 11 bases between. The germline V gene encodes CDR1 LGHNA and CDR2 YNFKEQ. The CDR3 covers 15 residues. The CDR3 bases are TGTGCCAGCAGCCAAGAGAGGGGCAGGACCTACGAGCAGTACTTC. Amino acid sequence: CASSQERGRTYEQYF.

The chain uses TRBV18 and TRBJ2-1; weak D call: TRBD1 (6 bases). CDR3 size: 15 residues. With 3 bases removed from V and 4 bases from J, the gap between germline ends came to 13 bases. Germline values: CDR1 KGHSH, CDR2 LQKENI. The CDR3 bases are TGTGCCAGCTCACCCAGGGGTCCAACTTACAATGAGCAGTTCTTC. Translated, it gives CASSPRGPTYNEQFF.

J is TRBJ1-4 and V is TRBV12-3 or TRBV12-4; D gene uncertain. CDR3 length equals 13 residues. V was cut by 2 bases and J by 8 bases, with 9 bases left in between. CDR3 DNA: TGTGCCAGCAGTTTACTCGGGAACGAAAAACTGTTTTTT. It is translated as CASSLLGNEKLFF.

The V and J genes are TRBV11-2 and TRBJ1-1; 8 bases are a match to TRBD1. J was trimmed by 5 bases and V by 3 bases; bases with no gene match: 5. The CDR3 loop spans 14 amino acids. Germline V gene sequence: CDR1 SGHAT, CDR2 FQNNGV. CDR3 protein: CASSFQGAGTEAFF. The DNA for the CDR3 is TGTGCCAGCAGCTTTCAGGGGGCTGGAACTGAAGCTTTCTTT. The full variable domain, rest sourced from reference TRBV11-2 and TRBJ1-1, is EAGVAQSPRYKIIEKRQSVAFWCNPISGHATLYWYQQILGQGPKLLIQFQNNGVVDDSQLPKDRFSAERLKGVDSTLKIQPAKLEDSAVYLCASSFQGAGTEAFFGQGTRLTVV.

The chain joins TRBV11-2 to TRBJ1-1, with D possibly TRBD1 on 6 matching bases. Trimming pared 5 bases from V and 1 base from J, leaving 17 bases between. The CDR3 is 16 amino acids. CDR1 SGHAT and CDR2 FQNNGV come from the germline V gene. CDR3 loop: CASSPDRTPPNTEAFF. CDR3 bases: TGTGCCAGCAGCCCTGACAGGACCCCACCGAACACTGAAGCTTTCTTT.

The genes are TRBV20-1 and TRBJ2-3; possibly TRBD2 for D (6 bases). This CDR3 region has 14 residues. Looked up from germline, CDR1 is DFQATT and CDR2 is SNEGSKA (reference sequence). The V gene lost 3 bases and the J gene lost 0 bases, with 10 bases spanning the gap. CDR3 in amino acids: CSASLAASTDTQYF. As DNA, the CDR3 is TGCAGTGCTAGTTTAGCGGCTAGCACAGATACGCAGTATTTT.

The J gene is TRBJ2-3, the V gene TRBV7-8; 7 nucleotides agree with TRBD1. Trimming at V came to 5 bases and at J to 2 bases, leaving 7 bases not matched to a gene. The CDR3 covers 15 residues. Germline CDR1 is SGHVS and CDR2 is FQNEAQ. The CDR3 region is CASSGSGTVTDTQYF. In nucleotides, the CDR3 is TGTGCCAGCAGCGGGTCCGGGACAGTCACAGATACGCAGTATTTT.

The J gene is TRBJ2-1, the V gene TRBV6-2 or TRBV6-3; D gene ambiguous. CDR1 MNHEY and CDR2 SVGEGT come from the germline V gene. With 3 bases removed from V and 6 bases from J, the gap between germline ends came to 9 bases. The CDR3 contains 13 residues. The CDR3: CASSYLRGNEQFF. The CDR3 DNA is TGTGCCAGCAGTTATCTGCGAGGCAATGAGCAGTTCTTC.

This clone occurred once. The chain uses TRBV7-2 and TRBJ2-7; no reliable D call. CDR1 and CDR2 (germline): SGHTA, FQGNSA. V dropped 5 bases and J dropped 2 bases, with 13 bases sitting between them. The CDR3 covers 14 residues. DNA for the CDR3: TGTGCCAGCAGCCCCCAGGTCCCTACCTACGAGCAGTACTTC. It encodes CASSPQVPTYEQYF.

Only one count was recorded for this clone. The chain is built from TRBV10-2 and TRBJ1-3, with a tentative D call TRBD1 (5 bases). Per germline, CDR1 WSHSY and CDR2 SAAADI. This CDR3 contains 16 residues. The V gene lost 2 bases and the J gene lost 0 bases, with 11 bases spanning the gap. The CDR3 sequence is CASSENRPSSGNTIYF. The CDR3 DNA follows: TGCGCCAGCAGTGAGAACAGGCCGAGCTCTGGAAACACCATATATTTT.

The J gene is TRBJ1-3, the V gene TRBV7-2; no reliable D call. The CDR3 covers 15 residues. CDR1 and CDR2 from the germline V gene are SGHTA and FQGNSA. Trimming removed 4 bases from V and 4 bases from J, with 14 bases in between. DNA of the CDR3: TGTGCCAGCAGCTACGGAAGAAGCGCGGGAAACACCATATATTTT. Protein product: CASSYGRSAGNTIYF.

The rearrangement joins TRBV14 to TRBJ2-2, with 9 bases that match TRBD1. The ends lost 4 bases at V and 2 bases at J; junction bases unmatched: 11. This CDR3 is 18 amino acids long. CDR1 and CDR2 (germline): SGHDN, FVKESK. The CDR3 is CASSLRRGTGLNTGELFF. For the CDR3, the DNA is TGTGCCAGCAGCCTCCGGCGGGGGACAGGGCTAAACACCGGGGAGCTGTTTTTT.

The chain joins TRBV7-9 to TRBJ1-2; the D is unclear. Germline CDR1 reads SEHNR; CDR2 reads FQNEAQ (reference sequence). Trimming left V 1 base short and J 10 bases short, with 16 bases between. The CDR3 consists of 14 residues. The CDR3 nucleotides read TGTGCCAGCAGCTTAGATGGCTGGACTGCTTACTACACCTTC. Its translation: CASSLDGWTAYYTF.

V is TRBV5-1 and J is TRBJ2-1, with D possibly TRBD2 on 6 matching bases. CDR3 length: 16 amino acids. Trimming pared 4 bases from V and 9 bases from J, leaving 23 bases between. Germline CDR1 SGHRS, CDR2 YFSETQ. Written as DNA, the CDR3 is TGCGCCAGCAGCCCGGAGGCCACTAGCAGACTTGGTGAGCAGTTCTTC. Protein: CASSPEATSRLGEQFF.

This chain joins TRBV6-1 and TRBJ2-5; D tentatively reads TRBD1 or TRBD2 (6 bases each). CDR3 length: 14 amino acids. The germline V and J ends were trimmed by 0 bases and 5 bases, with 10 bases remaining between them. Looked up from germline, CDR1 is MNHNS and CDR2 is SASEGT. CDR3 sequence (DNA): TGTGCCAGCAGTGAAGCGTGGAGGGGGGAGACCCAGTACTTC. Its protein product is CASSEAWRGETQYF.

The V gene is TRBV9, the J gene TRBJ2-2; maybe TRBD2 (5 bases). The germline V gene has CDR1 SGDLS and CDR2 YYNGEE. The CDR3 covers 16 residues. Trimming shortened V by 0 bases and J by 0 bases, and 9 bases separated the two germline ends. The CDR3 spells CASSVVPGSNTGELFF. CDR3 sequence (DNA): TGTGCCAGCAGCGTAGTCCCGGGATCGAACACCGGGGAGCTGTTTTTT. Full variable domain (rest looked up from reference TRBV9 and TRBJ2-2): DSGVTQTPKHLITATGQRVTLRCSPRSGDLSVYWYQQSLDQGLQFLIQYYNGEERAKGNILERFSAQQFPDLHSELNLSSLELGDSALYFCASSVVPGSNTGELFFGEGSRLTVL.

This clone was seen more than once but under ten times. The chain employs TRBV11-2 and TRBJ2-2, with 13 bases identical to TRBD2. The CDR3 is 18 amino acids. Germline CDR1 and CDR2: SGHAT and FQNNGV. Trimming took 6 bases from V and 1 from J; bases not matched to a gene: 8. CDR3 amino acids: CASRKAGLAGRNTGELFF. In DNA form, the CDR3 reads TGTGCCAGCAGGAAAGCGGGACTAGCGGGACGGAACACCGGGGAGCTGTTTTTT.